These 12 T cell receptor beta chains share one sample of origin, sequenced in a study of T cells in Graves' hyperthyroidism and ophthalmopathy. Amplified TCR beta CDR3 regions derived from RNA transcripts. First-round RT-PCR targeting the TCR CDR3 was performed with the HTBI primer set. TCRdb processed the multiplex PCR reads anew with MiXCR; each CDR3 protein has one entry. This sample carries 550,000 to 650,000 distinct CDR3 sequences, about 15% of them seen once, and the ten largest clones take about 14%. The sample consisted of blood. These receptors all come from a woman between 40 and 55 years old with Graves' hyperthyroidism.

This clonotype was picked up many times. The chain uses TRBV20-1 and TRBJ2-3, with 9 nucleotides matching TRBD2. CDR3 length equals 13 residues. The V and J ends lost 3 bases and 6 bases, in that order; junction bases with no gene match: 4. Germline V gene lookup returns CDR1 DFQATT and CDR2 SNEGSKA (reference sequence). The CDR3 nucleotides read TGCAGTGCTAGGACTAGCGGTGGTGATACGCAGTATTTT. This gives the protein CSARTSGGDTQYF.

V usage is TRBV27 and J usage is TRBJ2-1, with 9 bases lining up with TRBD2. This CDR3 has 13 residues. V shed 2 bases and J 9 bases; nucleotides not matched to a gene: 2. Germline V gene sequence: CDR1 MNHEY, CDR2 SMNVEV (reference sequence). CDR3 bases: TGTGCCAGCAGTTTACTGACTAGCGGTGAGCAGTTCTTC. It yields the protein CASSLLTSGEQFF.

This clonotype turned up a few times. V and J are TRBV5-4 and TRBJ1-1; 8 bases match TRBD1. V was clipped by 0 bases and J by 3 bases; unmatched bases: 13. There are 18 residues in the CDR3. Germline values: CDR1 SGHNT, CDR2 YYREEE (reference sequence). The CDR3 region has the DNA TGTGCCAGCAGCTTGGCACCCAGGGGGCGAGTGCGGGACACTGAAGCTTTCTTT. Translation gives CASSLAPRGRVRDTEAFF.

This clonotype was counted a few times. The V gene is TRBV9, the J gene TRBJ2-1; 8 bases line up with TRBD2. This CDR3 region has 14 residues. Germline trimming cut 4 bases from V and 4 bases from J; bases unmatched to any gene: 4. Germline CDR1 SGDLS, CDR2 YYNGEE. CDR3 in DNA: TGTGCCAGCAGCACCGGGGGGGGGTACAATGAGCAGTTCTTC. Protein product: CASSTGGGYNEQFF.

The rearrangement uses TRBV5-6 and TRBJ1-4, with D unresolved. V lost 0 bases, J lost 0 bases, and 3 bases lay in between. Per germline, CDR1 SGHDT and CDR2 YYEEEE. The CDR3 is 14 amino acids. The CDR3, as DNA: TGTGCCAGCAGCTTGGTCGCAACTAATGAAAAACTGTTTTTT. Its translation is CASSLVATNEKLFF.

V gene TRBV7-9 combines with J gene TRBJ2-5; TRBD1 matches 8 bases. Per germline, CDR1 SEHNR and CDR2 FQNEAQ (reference sequence). The junction had 11 bases not matched to a gene; V was cut back by 4 bases and J by 7 bases. The CDR3 runs to 15 residues. CDR3 in amino acids: CASSSGTGGFGTQYF. In nucleotides, the CDR3 is TGTGCCAGCAGCTCCGGGACAGGAGGATTCGGGACCCAGTACTTC.

In this sample, this clonotype turned up many times. As DNA, the CDR3 is TGTGCCAGCAGGGAACAAAGCGGGACCCCAGATACGCAGTATTTT. Protein: CASREQSGTPDTQYF. The V call is TRBV28, the J call TRBJ2-3; 7 positions agree with TRBD2. Trimming at V came to 6 bases and at J to 4 bases, leaving 10 bases not matched to a gene. The CDR3 consists of 15 residues. Germline V CDR1 and CDR2: MDHEN, SYDVKM.

This clonotype was seen repeatedly, ten times or more. The chain has TRBV6-1 and TRBJ1-3; 7 positions agree with TRBD1. The trim removed 7 bases at V and 4 bases at J, leaving 1 base unmatched. This CDR3 is built from 12 residues. From germline, CDR1 is MNHNS and CDR2 SASEGT. The CDR3 DNA reads TGTGCCAGCATGGACAGGGGAAACACCATATATTTT. Amino acids: CASMDRGNTIYF.

This clonotype has at least ten counts. The chain combines TRBV9 with TRBJ2-1; 11 bases line up with TRBD2. CDR1 and CDR2 (germline): SGDLS, YYNGEE. This CDR3 spans 17 amino acids. V lost 0 bases, J lost 7 bases, and 9 bases stayed unmatched. CDR3 sequence: CASSVVAGGPFENEQFF. CDR3 DNA: TGTGCCAGCAGCGTAGTAGCGGGAGGGCCTTTCGAGAATGAGCAGTTCTTC.

V usage is TRBV10-3 and J usage is TRBJ2-2; 11 bases fit TRBD2. The junction had 2 bases not matched to a gene; V was cut back by 0 bases and J by 2 bases. This CDR3 is 17 amino acids long. CDR1 and CDR2 from the germline V gene are ENHRY and SYGVKD. The CDR3 DNA is TGTGCCATCAGTGAGTCCGGGACTAGCGGAAACACCGGGGAGCTGTTTTTT. Its translation: CAISESGTSGNTGELFF.

CDR3 loop: CASSQEAPGYSADTQYF. The CDR3 DNA is TGTGCCAGCAGCCAAGAAGCGCCTGGGTATAGCGCAGATACGCAGTATTTT. V and J are TRBV4-2 and TRBJ2-3, with D perhaps TRBD2 (5 bases). Germline assignment: CDR1 LGHNA and CDR2 YNFKEQ. This CDR3 spans 17 amino acids. The V end lost 0 bases, the J end lost 4 bases, and 17 bases lay between the germline ends.

This clonotype has only a few counts. The chain employs TRBV27 and TRBJ1-4; D is uncertain. V lost 6 bases, J lost 3 bases, and 17 bases lay in between. The CDR3 runs to 16 residues. Looked up from germline, CDR1 is MNHEY and CDR2 is SMNVEV (reference sequence). The chain's CDR3 is CASRPTSGGPNEKLFF. In DNA, the CDR3 is TGTGCCAGCAGGCCCACTTCCGGAGGGCCTAATGAAAAACTGTTTTTT.